This is a list of T cell receptor beta chains from one sample in a study of shared clonotypes between healthy human individuals. Generated by immunoSEQ multiplex PCR, the TCRdb table keeps only in-frame clones and is missing some. The repertoire has around 560,000 clones, about 95% of them found once; the top ten carry approximately 0.12%. Specimen: naive CD8+ T cells sorted from blood. These receptors came from a woman in her 30s in good health. CDR3s include the opening cysteine and the closing phenylalanine or tryptophan.

>TRBV2|TRBJ1-1
CANLIMKAEAFF
>TRBV7-9|TRBJ1-2
CASSLGTQKDYGYTF
>TRBV27|TRBJ2-1
CASSLSGGNEQFF
>TRBV4-2|.
CASSQDVLDNEQYF
>TRBV5-3|TRBJ2-7
CARSPRGAEPYEQYF
>TRBV11-1|TRBJ2-7
CASSHRDRGVYEQYF
>TRBV7-9|TRBJ1-5
CASSLAGQPQHF
>TRBV7-6|TRBJ2-7
CASSLGDGRYEQYF
>TRBV5-4|TRBJ1-1
CASSSTGAGVTEAFF
>TRBV2|TRBJ1-1
CASSENWTGRRLGAFF
>TRBV28|TRBJ1-4
CASSLLTATNEKLFF
>TRBV29-1|TRBJ2-7
CSVEDRAGYEQYF
>TRBV19|TRBJ2-7
CASSFGVSYEQYF
>TRBV27|TRBJ1-1
CASSHQALNTEAFF
>TRBV29-1|TRBJ2-1
CSVDNSGSPYNEQFF
>TRBV6-1|TRBJ1-2
CAYTAGLVYGYTF
>TRBV13|TRBJ2-5
CASSLGYGGTLGETQYF
>TRBV9|TRBJ2-7
CASSGGQGINF
>TRBV5-4|TRBJ1-2
CASSFWDVSYGYTF
>TRBV7-6|TRBJ2-7
CASSLGGAGGPQYEQYF